This T cell receptor beta chain was found in a study of blood T cells in healthy people across ages. Study summary: The capture of about one barcoded beta molecule per two T cells was achieved by template switching.

The CDR3 has 13 amino acids. Germline-derived CDR1 and CDR2 are SGHTA and FQGNSA. Points on this clonotype: A read error may account for a junction end that differs from germline.

The donors, all healthy, were Caucasians living in Russia, aged about 6 to 90. Primers used in a second PCR of roughly 6 to 12 cycles were a sample-barcoded 5' primer and a J-beta primer mix. Each CDR3 protein gets one entry after TCRdb re-called the 5' RACE reads with MiXCR. Of about 1.1 million distinct CDR3 sequences listed, 35% to 45% were seen once; the top ten hold about an eighth. The chain is built from TRBV7-2 and TRBJ2-7; perhaps D is TRBD1 or TRBD2 (6 bases each). The source material was blood. The receptor was derived from a man in his late teens or twenties in good health. The CDR3 DNA follows: TGTGCCAGCAGCAGGGGGGCTGAAGAGACCCAGTATTTC. It specifies CASSRGAEETQYF.